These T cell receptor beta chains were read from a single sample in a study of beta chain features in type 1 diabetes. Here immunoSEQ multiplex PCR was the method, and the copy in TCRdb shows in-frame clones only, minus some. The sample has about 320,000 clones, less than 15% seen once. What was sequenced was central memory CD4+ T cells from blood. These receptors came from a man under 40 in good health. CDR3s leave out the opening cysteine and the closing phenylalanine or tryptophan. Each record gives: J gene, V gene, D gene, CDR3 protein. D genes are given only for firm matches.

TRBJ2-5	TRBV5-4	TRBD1	ASSSGQGLEQY
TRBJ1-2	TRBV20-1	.	SASGWVGYT
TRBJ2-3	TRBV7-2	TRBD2	ASSLGPSGTQY
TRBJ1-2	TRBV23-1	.	ASSQIHSTPLTVGGKGGYT
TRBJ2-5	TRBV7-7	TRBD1	ASSATTGAGETQY
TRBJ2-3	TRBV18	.	ASSPDPGADTQY
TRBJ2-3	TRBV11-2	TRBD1	ASSRQGSDTQY
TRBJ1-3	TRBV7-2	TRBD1	ASSWDRGSGNTIY
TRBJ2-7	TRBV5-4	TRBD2	ASSLDWRGGNSYEQY
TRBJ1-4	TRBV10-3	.	ASSYRRNEKLF
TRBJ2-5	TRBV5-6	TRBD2	ASSFSGAETQY
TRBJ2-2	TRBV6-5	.	ASSEQATGELF
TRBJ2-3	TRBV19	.	ASKGEWGTDTQY
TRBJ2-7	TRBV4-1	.	ASSQLRIGTYEQY
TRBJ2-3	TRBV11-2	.	ASSLGDWDGTQY
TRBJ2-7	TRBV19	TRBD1	ASSVRQGPYEQY
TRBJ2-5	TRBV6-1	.	ASSSDRETQY
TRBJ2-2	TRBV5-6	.	ASSLGVALATGELF
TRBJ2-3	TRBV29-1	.	SGGYTDTQY
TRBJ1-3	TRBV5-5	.	ASSLESYSGNTIY
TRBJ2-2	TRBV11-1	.	ASSSGRATGELF
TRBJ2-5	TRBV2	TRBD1	ASTGTGGETQY
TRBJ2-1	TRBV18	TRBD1	ASSPRQGAYNEQF
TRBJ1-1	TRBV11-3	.	ASSTSWDTEAF
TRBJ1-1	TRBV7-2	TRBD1	ASVGDRWSTEAF
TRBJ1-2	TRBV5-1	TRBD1	ASRMGGLDRANYGYT
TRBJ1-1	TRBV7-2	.	ASSPSVTERAF
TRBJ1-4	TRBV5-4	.	ASSLGGANEKLF
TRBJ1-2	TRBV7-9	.	ASSSDVGSRGYT
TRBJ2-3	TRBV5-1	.	ASSFWGASTDTQY
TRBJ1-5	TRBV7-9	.	ASSREVTGQYSNQPQH
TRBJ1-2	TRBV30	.	AWSALGVNPSYGYT
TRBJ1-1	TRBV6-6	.	ASTENTEAF
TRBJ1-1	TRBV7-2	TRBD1	ASSLAQGARTEAF
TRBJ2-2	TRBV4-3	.	ASSQVGGFTGELF
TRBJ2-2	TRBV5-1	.	ASSSGDHTGELF
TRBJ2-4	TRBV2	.	ASSEYTGLAKNIQY
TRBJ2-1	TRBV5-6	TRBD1	ASSLRQGVYNEQF
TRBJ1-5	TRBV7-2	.	ASSLQGNQPQH
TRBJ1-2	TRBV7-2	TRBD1	ASRRDRENGYT
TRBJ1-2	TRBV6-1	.	ASSLDGPYGYT
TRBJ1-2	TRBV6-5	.	ASSSPSGGYGYT
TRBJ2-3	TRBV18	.	ASSPQEPVTQY
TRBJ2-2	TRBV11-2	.	ASSTRDTGELF
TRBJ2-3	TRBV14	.	ASSQLGGPSTDTQY
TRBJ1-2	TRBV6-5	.	ASSYPPDGDYGYT
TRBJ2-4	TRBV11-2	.	ASTLTLAKNIQY
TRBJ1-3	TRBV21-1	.	ASSKVGGNLSGNTIY
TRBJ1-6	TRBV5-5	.	ASSFEGARSPLH
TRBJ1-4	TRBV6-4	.	ASSDPGSGKLF
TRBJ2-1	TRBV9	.	ASSATSANNEQF
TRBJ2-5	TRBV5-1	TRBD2	ASSLRTSGSFRETQY
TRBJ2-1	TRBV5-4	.	ASSTLAANEQF
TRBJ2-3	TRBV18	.	ASSPRSNTQY
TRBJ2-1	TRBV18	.	ASSNRERGQF
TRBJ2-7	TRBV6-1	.	ASSEEIYEQY
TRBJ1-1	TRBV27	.	ASSLKPPSEAF